The following is a T cell receptor (beta chain) sequence with its context. Its antigen remains unidentified. This entry comes from a study of Ad26.COV2.S vaccination and SARS-CoV-2 variants. Overall study: Donor participated within the Ad26.COV2.S arm of the COV1001 trial.

The treatment here: over 15 received Ad26.COV2.S at low or high dose, single or two shots; roughly 5 received placebo; per-sample allocation not given. The samples date from day 63 after the first vaccine or placebo injection. Study-level findings and limits: After vaccination, reports described spike-specific CD8+ and CD4+ T cell responses as showing substantial breadth. Vaccine and placebo recipients had comparable breadth of non-spike TCRs.

CDR3 size: 15 residues. Germline loops: CDR1 SGHRS, CDR2 YFSETQ. V lost 1 base, J lost 2 bases, and 12 bases lay in between. Profiled with immunoSEQ multiplex PCR; TCRdb holds only in-frame clones, not every one. Here the sample spans 300,000 to 450,000 clones, around 83% being singletons. The source of this sequence is a person between 18 and 60 years old who received the Ad26.COV2.S COVID-19 vaccine or a placebo. Sequenced material: peripheral blood, taken in a trial of Ad26.COV2.S vaccine versus placebo. The gene calls are TRBV5-1 and TRBJ2-5; D might be TRBD1 or TRBD2, each matching 6 bases. The CDR3 sequence: CASSLNTGAQETQYF. CDR3 in DNA: TGCGCCAGCAGCTTGAACACGGGGGCTCAAGAGACCCAGTACTTC.